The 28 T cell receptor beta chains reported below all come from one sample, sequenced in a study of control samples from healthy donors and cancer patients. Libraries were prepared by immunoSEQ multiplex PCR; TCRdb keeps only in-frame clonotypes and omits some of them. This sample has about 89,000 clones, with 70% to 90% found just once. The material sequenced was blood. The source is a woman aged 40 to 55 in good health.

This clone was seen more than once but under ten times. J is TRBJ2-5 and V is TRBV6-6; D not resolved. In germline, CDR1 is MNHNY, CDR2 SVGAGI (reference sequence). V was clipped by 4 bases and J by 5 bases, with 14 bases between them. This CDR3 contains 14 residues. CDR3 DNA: TGTGCCAGCAGTTTCCCAGGTGTGTTCGAGACCCAGTACTTC. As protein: CASSFPGVFETQYF.

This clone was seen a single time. The CDR3 sequence: CASSSTGRAEAFF. The CDR3 DNA reads TGTGCCAGCAGCTCGACAGGGAGGGCTGAAGCTTTCTTT. The chain uses TRBV12-3 or TRBV12-4 and TRBJ1-1; 7 bases align to TRBD1. The CDR3 runs 13 residues. V was pared by 6 bases and J by 6 bases, with 7 bases of the junction left unmatched.

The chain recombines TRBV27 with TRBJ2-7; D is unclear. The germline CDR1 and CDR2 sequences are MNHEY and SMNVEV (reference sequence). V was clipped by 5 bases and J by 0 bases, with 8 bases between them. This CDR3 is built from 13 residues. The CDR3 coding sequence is TGTGCCAGCAGTCCCTTAAGCTCCTACGAGCAGTACTTC. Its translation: CASSPLSSYEQYF.

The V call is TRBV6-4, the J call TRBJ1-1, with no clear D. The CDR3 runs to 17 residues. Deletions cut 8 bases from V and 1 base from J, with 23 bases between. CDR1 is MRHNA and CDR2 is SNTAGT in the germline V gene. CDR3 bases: TGTGCCAGCTCCCATGGTCGGCAGGAAGGAGGGAACACTGAAGCTTTCTTT. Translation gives CASSHGRQEGGNTEAFF.

The CDR3 DNA is TGTGCCAGCAGTTACCCTTCTAGCGGGGCCGCGAACACCGGGGAGCTGTTTTTT. Translated: CASSYPSSGAANTGELFF. V usage is TRBV6-2 or TRBV6-3 and J usage is TRBJ2-2; 9 nucleotides agree with TRBD2. V shed 2 bases and J 0 bases; nucleotides not matched to a gene: 7. This CDR3 comprises 18 residues. Germline CDR1 reads MNHEY; CDR2 reads SVGEGT.

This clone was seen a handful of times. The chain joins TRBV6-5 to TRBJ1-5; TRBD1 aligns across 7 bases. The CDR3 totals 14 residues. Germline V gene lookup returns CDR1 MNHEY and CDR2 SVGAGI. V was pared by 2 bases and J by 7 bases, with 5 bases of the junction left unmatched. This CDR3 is CASSYDRAGQPQHF. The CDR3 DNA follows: TGTGCCAGCAGTTACGACAGGGCAGGGCAGCCCCAGCATTTT.

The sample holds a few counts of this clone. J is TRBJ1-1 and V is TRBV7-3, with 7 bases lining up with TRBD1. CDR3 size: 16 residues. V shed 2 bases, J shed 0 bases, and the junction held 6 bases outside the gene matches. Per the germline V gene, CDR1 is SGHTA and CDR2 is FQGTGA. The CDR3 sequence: CASSLASDRVNTEAFF. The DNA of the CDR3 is TGTGCCAGCAGCTTAGCTTCAGACAGGGTGAACACTGAAGCTTTCTTT.

In DNA, the CDR3 is TGTGCCTGGAGTGCCGATCAGAGTTCGGCTAATGAAAAACTGTTTTTT. This translates into CAWSADQSSANEKLFF. The chain recombines TRBV30 with TRBJ1-4; D not resolved. The length of the CDR3 is 16 residues. Trimming left V 1 base short and J 3 bases short, with 15 bases between. Germline CDR1 GTSNPN, CDR2 SVGIG (reference sequence).

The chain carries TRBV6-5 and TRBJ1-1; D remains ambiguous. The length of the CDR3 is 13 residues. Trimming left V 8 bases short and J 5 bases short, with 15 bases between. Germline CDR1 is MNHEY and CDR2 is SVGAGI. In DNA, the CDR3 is TGTGCCAGCCATTACACCCGGGAAACTGAAGCTTTCTTT. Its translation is CASHYTRETEAFF.

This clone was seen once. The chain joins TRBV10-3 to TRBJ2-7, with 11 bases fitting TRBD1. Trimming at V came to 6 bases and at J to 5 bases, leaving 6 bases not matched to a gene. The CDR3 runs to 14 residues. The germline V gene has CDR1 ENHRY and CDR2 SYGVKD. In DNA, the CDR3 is TGTGCCATCAGGAAGGGACAGGGGGGCCACGAGCAGTACTTC. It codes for CAIRKGQGGHEQYF.

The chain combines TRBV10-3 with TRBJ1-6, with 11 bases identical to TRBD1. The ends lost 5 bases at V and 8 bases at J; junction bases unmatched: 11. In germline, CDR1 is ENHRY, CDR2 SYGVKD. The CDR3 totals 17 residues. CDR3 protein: CAISLRGTGGIDSPLHF. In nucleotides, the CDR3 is TGTGCCATCAGTCTCAGAGGGACAGGGGGAATAGATTCACCCCTCCACTTT.

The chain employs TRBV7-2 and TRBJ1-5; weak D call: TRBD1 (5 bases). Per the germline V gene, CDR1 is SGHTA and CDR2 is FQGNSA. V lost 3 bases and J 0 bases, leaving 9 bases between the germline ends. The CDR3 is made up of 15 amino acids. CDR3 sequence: CASSLLTVSNQPQHF. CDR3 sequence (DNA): TGTGCCAGCAGCTTGTTGACAGTTAGCAATCAGCCCCAGCATTTT.

The CDR3 DNA follows: TGTGCCAGCAGCTTAGCGGGGGTCTCCGAGCAGTTCTTC. This codes for CASSLAGVSEQFF. The chain recombines TRBV7-8 with TRBJ2-1; D might be TRBD1 or TRBD2, each matching 5 bases. With 0 bases removed from V and 10 bases from J, the gap between germline ends came to 10 bases. The CDR3 totals 13 residues. Germline V CDR1 and CDR2: SGHVS, FQNEAQ.

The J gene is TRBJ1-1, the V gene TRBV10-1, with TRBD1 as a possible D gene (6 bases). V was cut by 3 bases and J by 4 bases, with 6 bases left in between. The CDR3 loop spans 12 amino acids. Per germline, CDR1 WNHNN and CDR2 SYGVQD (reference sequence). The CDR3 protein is CASSEGGTEAFF. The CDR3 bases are TGCGCCAGCAGTGAAGGGGGCACTGAAGCTTTCTTT.

The CDR3 DNA reads as TGCGCCAGCAGCCCCGAGGGACGGACAAGCACAGATACGCAGTATTTT. This encodes CASSPEGRTSTDTQYF. This chain joins TRBV5-1 and TRBJ2-3; D is perhaps TRBD1 or TRBD2 (5 bases each). Trimming pared 4 bases from V and 0 bases from J, leaving 15 bases between. There are 16 residues in the CDR3. Germline V gives CDR1 SGHRS, CDR2 YFSETQ.

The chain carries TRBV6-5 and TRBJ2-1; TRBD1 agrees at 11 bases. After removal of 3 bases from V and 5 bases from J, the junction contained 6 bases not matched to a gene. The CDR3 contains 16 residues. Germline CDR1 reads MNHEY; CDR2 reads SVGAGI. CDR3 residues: CASSYRGTGGNNEQFF. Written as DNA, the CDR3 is TGTGCCAGCAGTTATCGCGGGACAGGGGGAAACAATGAGCAGTTCTTC.

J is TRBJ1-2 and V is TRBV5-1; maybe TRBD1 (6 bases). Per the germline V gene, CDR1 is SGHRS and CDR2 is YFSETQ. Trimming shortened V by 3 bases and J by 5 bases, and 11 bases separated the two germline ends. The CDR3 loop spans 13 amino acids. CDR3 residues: CASSSTGRYGYTF. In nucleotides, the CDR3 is TGCGCCAGCAGCTCGACAGGAAGGTATGGCTACACCTTC. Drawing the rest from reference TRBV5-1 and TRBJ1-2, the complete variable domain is KAGVTQTPRYLIKTRGQQVTLSCSPISGHRSVSWYQQTPGQGLQFLFEYFSETQRNKGNFPGRFSGRQFSNSRSEMNVSTLELGDSALYLCASSSTGRYGYTFGSGTRLTVV.

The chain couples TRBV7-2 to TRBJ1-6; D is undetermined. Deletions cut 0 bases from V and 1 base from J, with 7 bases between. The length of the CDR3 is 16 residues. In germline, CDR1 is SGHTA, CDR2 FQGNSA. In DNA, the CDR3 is TGTGCCAGCAGCTTAGCTAGCGGTTCCTATAATTCACCCCTCCACTTT. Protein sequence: CASSLASGSYNSPLHF.

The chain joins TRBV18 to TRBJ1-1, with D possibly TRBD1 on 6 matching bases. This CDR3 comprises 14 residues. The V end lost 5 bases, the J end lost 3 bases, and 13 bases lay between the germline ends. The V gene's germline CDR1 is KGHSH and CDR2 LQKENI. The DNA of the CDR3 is TGTGCCAGCTCATCACAGGGTTTCGACACTGAAGCTTTCTTT. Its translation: CASSSQGFDTEAFF. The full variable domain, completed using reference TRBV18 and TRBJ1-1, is NAGVMQNPRHLVRRRGQEARLRCSPMKGHSHVYWYRQLPEEGLKFMVYLQKENIIDESGMPKERFSAEFPKEGPSILRIQQVVRGDSAAYFCASSSQGFDTEAFFGQGTRLTVV.

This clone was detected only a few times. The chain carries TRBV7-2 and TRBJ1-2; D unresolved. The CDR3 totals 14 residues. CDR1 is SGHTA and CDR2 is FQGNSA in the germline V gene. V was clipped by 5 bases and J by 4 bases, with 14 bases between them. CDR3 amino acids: CASSPEPEPYGYTF. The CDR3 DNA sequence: TGTGCCAGCAGCCCCGAACCGGAGCCCTATGGCTACACCTTC.

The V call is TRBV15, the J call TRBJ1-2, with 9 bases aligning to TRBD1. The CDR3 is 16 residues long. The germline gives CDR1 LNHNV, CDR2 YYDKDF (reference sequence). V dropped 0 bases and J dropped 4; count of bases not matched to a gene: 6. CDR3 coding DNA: TGTGCCACCAGCAGAGATGCTAAGACAGGGGGCTATGGCTACACCTTC. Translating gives CATSRDAKTGGYGYTF.

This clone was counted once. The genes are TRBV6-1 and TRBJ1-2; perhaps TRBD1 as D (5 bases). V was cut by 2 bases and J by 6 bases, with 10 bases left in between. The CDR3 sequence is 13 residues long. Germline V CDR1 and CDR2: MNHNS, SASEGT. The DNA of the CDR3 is TGTGCCAGCAGTGAAACGGTAGGGGATGGCTACACCTTC. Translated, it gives CASSETVGDGYTF.

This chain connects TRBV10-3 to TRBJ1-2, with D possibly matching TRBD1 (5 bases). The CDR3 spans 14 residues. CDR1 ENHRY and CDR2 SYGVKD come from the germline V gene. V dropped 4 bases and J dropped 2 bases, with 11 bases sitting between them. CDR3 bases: TGTGCCATCAGTGGGCAGGGCGGAAACTATGGCTACACCTTC. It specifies CAISGQGGNYGYTF.

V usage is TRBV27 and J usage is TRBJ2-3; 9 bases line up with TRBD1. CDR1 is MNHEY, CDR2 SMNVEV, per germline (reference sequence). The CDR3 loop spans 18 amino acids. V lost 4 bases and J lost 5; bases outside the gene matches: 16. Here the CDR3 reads CASSYPITWDRAGDTQYF. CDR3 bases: TGTGCCAGCAGTTACCCCATAACGTGGGACAGGGCAGGAGATACGCAGTATTTT.

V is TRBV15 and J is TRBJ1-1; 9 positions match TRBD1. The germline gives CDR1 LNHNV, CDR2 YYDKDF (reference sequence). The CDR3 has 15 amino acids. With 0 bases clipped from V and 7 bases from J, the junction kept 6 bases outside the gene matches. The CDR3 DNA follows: TGTGCCACCAGCAGAGATCTACAGGGGGCCGGTGAAGCTTTCTTT. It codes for CATSRDLQGAGEAFF.

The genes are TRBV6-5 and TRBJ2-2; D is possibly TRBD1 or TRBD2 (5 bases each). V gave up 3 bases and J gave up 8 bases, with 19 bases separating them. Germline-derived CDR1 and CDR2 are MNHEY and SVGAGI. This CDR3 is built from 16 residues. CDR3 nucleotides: TGTGCCAGCAGTTATGGTTCGGGGCTTGGGACGGGGGAGCTGTTTTTT. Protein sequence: CASSYGSGLGTGELFF.

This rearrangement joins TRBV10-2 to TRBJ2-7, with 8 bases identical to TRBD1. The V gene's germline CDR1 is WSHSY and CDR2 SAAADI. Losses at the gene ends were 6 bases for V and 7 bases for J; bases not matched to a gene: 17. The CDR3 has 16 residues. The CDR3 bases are TGCGCCAGCAGAGCCTCCGGACAGGGACCTAGACGGGAGCAGTACTTC. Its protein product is CASRASGQGPRREQYF.

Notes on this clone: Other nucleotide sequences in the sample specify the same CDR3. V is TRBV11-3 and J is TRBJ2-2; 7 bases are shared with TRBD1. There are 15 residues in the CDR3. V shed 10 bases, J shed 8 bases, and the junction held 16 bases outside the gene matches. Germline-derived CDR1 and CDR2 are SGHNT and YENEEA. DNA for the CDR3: TGTGCCACCACGGCCGGAGGACAGGAGGTGGGGGAGCTGTTTTTT. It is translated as CATTAGGQEVGELFF.